The following is a T cell receptor (beta chain) sequence with its context. Seattle participants joined during active infection and were tracked over time. The sample belongs to a study of blood T cell repertoires in COVID-19. Looking at the study overall: Samples taken during acute and convalescent COVID-19 were collected in the United States, Italy and Spain. In each case, the material was cDNA or gDNA derived from T cells, B-cell-depleted T cells, or PBMCs.

Original processing methods: Quantification of nucleated cells was approximated via reference gene primer amplification. The method was immunoSEQ multiplex PCR; TCRdb's version includes in-frame clones alone and lacks a portion of them. V and J calls and clone size are those listed in that table; D and trimming were worked out from the DNA. The sample records 200,000 to 250,000 clones, about 90% being singletons. CDR1 is SGHNT and CDR2 is YYREEE in the germline V gene (reference sequence). The CDR3 spans 15 residues. V dropped 9 bases and J dropped 4; count of bases not matched to a gene: 10. This clonotype originated in a man in his 60s with COVID-19, enrolled during active disease. The sample was peripheral blood. The chain employs TRBV5-4 and TRBJ1-6, with 7 bases lining up with TRBD1. CDR3 nucleotide sequence: TGTGCCACTCAAGGTCGGGGACAGTATAATTCACCCCTCCACTTT. Translation gives CATQGRGQYNSPLHF. The full variable domain, with the rest looked up from reference TRBV5-4 and TRBJ1-6, is ETGVTQSPTHLIKTRGQQVTLRCSSQSGHNTVSWYQQALGQGPQFIFQYYREEENGRGNFPPRFSGLQFPNYSSELNVNALELDDSALYLCATQGRGQYNSPLHFGNGTRLTVT.